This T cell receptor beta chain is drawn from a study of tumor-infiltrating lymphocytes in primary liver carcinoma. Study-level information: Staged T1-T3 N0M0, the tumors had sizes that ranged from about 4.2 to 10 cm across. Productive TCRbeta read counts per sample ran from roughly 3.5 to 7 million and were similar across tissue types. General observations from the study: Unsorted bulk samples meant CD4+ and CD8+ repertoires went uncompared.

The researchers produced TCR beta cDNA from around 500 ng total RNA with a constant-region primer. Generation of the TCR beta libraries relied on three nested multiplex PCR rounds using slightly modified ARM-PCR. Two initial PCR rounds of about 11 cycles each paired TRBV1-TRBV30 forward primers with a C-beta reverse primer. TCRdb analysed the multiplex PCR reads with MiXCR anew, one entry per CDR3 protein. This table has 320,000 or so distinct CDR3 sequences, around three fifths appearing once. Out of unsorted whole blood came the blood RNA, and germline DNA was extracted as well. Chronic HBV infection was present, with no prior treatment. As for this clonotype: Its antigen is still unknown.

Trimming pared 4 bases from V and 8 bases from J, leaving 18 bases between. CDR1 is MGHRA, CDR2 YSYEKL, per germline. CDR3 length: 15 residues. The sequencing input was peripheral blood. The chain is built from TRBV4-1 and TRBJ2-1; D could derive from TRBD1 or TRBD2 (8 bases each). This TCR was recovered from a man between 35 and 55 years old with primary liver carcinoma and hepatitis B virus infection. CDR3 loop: CASSPTSAGGYEQFF. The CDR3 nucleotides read TGCGCCAGCAGCCCGACTAGCGCAGGGGGCTATGAGCAGTTCTTC.